This TCR beta chain is drawn from a study of cytomegalovirus exposure and HLA in healthy donors. Study observations and caveats: In a later analysis, specific HLA alleles were associated with under 20,000 TCR beta sequences at a 0.05 false discovery rate. There were some V segments, including TRBV6-2 and TRBV6-3, excluded as indistinguishable.

The V segment lost 0 bases and the J segment 3 bases; nucleotides outside the gene matches: 6. This CDR3 is 16 amino acids long. From germline, CDR1 is SGHRS and CDR2 YFSETQ. A note on this clone: Its antigen is undetermined.

PCR amplification relied on 60 Vbeta primers (plus 13 Jbeta primers). Clones were sequenced by immunoSEQ multiplex PCR, and TCRdb holds only the in-frame ones, with some missing. Of approximately 170,000 clones in the sample, around four fifths were seen once. The source of this sequence is a boy between 2 and 10 years old in good health and CMV-seronegative. Material: PBMCs. This chain uses TRBV5-1 with TRBJ1-1; 9 nucleotides match TRBD1. CDR3 loop: CASSLGQGVGDTEAFF. The CDR3 DNA sequence: TGCGCCAGCAGCTTGGGACAGGGGGTGGGTGACACTGAAGCTTTCTTT. The full variable domain, completed using reference TRBV5-1 and TRBJ1-1, is KAGVTQTPRYLIKTRGQQVTLSCSPISGHRSVSWYQQTPGQGLQFLFEYFSETQRNKGNFPGRFSGRQFSNSRSEMNVSTLELGDSALYLCASSLGQGVGDTEAFFGQGTRLTVV.